These T cell receptor beta chains were read from a single sample in a study of T cells in Graves' hyperthyroidism and ophthalmopathy. A single record per CDR3 protein comes from TCRdb applying MiXCR to the multiplex PCR reads. The table lists approximately 260,000 distinct CDR3 sequences, 15% of them singletons. The specimen sequenced was blood. These receptors were taken from a woman in her forties or fifties with Graves' hyperthyroidism that later progressed to Graves' ophthalmopathy. CDR3s include the opening cysteine and the closing phenylalanine or tryptophan. D genes are given only for firm matches. The size field is filled for only some rows; it gives once, few, many or a size class.

clone size: many
D gene: TRBD2
J gene: TRBJ2-1
V gene: TRBV5-1
CDR3 protein: CASSPAGPGVRNEQFF
CDR3 DNA: TGCGCCAGCAGCCCAGCGGGGCCGGGAGTTAGGAATGAGCAGTTCTTC

clone size: many
D gene: NA
J gene: TRBJ2-1
V gene: TRBV6-6
CDR3 protein: CASSYRSLNEQFF
CDR3 DNA: TGTGCCAGCAGTTACCGGTCCCTCAATGAGCAGTTCTTC

clone size: many
D gene: TRBD1
J gene: TRBJ2-1
V gene: TRBV6-2/TRBV6-3
CDR3 protein: CASSSGQGSYNEQFF
CDR3 DNA: TGTGCCAGCAGTTCAGGACAGGGCTCCTACAATGAGCAGTTCTTC

clone size: many
D gene: TRBD2
J gene: TRBJ2-5
V gene: TRBV6-6
CDR3 protein: CASSYRPGSYSGSETQYF
CDR3 DNA: TGTGCCAGCAGTTACCGACCCGGGAGCTATAGCGGGAGTGAGACCCAGTACTTC

clone size: few
D gene: NA
J gene: TRBJ2-7
V gene: TRBV9
CDR3 protein: CASSVEGLAGGEQYF
CDR3 DNA: TGTGCCAGCAGCGTAGAAGGGCTAGCAGGAGGCGAGCAGTACTTC

clone size: many
D gene: TRBD2
J gene: TRBJ2-1
V gene: TRBV30
CDR3 protein: CAWSGTSGLGGEQFF
CDR3 DNA: TGTGCCTGGAGTGGGACTAGCGGCCTGGGGGGTGAGCAGTTCTTC

clone size: many
D gene: NA
J gene: TRBJ2-3
V gene: TRBV6-5
CDR3 protein: CASSYDRTQSTDTQYF
CDR3 DNA: TGTGCCAGCAGTTACGATAGGACTCAGAGCACAGATACGCAGTATTTT

clone size: many
D gene: TRBD1
J gene: TRBJ2-5
V gene: TRBV7-8
CDR3 protein: CASSPSAGGRETQYF
CDR3 DNA: TGTGCCAGCAGCCCATCCGCAGGGGGACGAGAGACCCAGTACTTC

clone size: many
D gene: TRBD1
J gene: TRBJ2-2
V gene: TRBV20-1
CDR3 protein: CSARGPGQGIAGELFF
CDR3 DNA: TGCAGTGCTAGAGGCCCCGGACAGGGAATCGCCGGGGAGCTGTTTTTT

clone size: many
D gene: TRBD1
J gene: TRBJ2-3
V gene: TRBV20-1
CDR3 protein: CSAGYRDRGFNTQYF
CDR3 DNA: TGCAGTGCTGGATACCGGGACAGGGGATTCAATACGCAGTATTTT

clone size: many
D gene: NA
J gene: TRBJ2-3
V gene: TRBV7-3
CDR3 protein: CASSPDRITDTQYF
CDR3 DNA: TGTGCCAGCAGCCCGGACAGAATCACAGATACGCAGTATTTT

clone size: many
D gene: NA
J gene: TRBJ2-2
V gene: TRBV5-1
CDR3 protein: CASSLKGASTNTGELFF
CDR3 DNA: TGCGCCAGCAGCCTCAAGGGCGCATCGACCAACACCGGGGAGCTGTTTTTT

clone size: NA
D gene: NA
J gene: TRBJ1-4
V gene: TRBV6-1
CDR3 protein: CASSSERPNEKLFF
CDR3 DNA: TGTGCCAGCAGCTCGGAGCGCCCTAATGAAAAACTGTTTTTT

clone size: few
D gene: TRBD1
J gene: TRBJ1-1
V gene: TRBV9
CDR3 protein: CASSATDRANTEAFF
CDR3 DNA: TGTGCCAGCAGCGCAACCGACAGGGCGAACACTGAAGCTTTCTTT

clone size: many
D gene: NA
J gene: TRBJ1-1
V gene: TRBV28
CDR3 protein: CASKSRRWDTEAFF
CDR3 DNA: TGTGCCAGCAAAAGCCGGAGATGGGACACTGAAGCTTTCTTT

clone size: many
D gene: NA
J gene: TRBJ1-5
V gene: TRBV30
CDR3 protein: CAWSGGRNQPQHF
CDR3 DNA: TGTGCCTGGAGTGGGGGGCGGAATCAGCCCCAGCATTTT

clone size: few
D gene: TRBD2
J gene: TRBJ2-7
V gene: TRBV7-3
CDR3 protein: CASSNGGGGYEQYF
CDR3 DNA: TGTGCCAGCAGCAACGGGGGGGGAGGCTACGAGCAGTACTTC

clone size: many
D gene: TRBD1
J gene: TRBJ2-7
V gene: TRBV4-1
CDR3 protein: CASSHPGGEYEQYF
CDR3 DNA: TGCGCCAGCAGCCACCCAGGGGGCGAATACGAGCAGTACTTC

clone size: many
D gene: NA
J gene: TRBJ1-1
V gene: TRBV11-3
CDR3 protein: CASSLDVPEEAFF
CDR3 DNA: TGTGCCAGCAGCTTAGATGTACCGGAGGAAGCTTTCTTT

clone size: NA
D gene: NA
J gene: TRBJ2-1
V gene: TRBV3-1
CDR3 protein: CASSFGTPDNEQFF
CDR3 DNA: TGTGCCAGCAGCTTCGGGACACCGGACAATGAGCAGTTCTTC

clone size: many
D gene: NA
J gene: TRBJ1-5
V gene: TRBV20-1
CDR3 protein: CSAPTPSSNQPQHF
CDR3 DNA: TGCAGTGCCCCCACCCCGAGTAGCAATCAGCCCCAGCATTTT

clone size: few
D gene: NA
J gene: TRBJ2-7
V gene: TRBV20-1
CDR3 protein: CRAGGGRNEQYF
CDR3 DNA: TGCAGAGCAGGTGGAGGGAGGAACGAGCAGTACTTC

clone size: many
D gene: TRBD1
J gene: TRBJ1-1
V gene: TRBV2
CDR3 protein: CASSAYRGRETEAFF
CDR3 DNA: TGTGCCAGCAGTGCCTACAGGGGCCGGGAAACTGAAGCTTTCTTT

clone size: NA
D gene: TRBD1
J gene: TRBJ1-6
V gene: TRBV28
CDR3 protein: CASSSAQGALNSPLHF
CDR3 DNA: TGTGCCAGCAGTTCCGCACAGGGGGCTCTGAATTCACCCCTCCACTTT

clone size: NA
D gene: TRBD1
J gene: TRBJ2-1
V gene: TRBV4-1
CDR3 protein: CASSPGEGGPTFGDEQFF
CDR3 DNA: TGCGCCAGCAGCCCCGGAGAAGGGGGCCCTACCTTCGGGGATGAGCAGTTCTTC

clone size: NA
D gene: TRBD2
J gene: TRBJ2-1
V gene: TRBV7-2
CDR3 protein: CATRSGTSFNEQFF
CDR3 DNA: TGTGCCACCCGTTCCGGGACTAGCTTCAATGAGCAGTTCTTC

clone size: NA
D gene: NA
J gene: TRBJ2-1
V gene: TRBV3-1
CDR3 protein: CASSQGFTGFINEQFF
CDR3 DNA: TGTGCCAGCAGCCAAGGGTTTACAGGGTTCATAAATGAGCAGTTCTTC

clone size: many
D gene: NA
J gene: TRBJ1-2
V gene: TRBV2
CDR3 protein: CASSAPYIANYGYTF
CDR3 DNA: TGTGCCAGCAGTGCCCCTTACATCGCTAACTATGGCTACACCTTC

clone size: NA
D gene: TRBD2
J gene: TRBJ2-7
V gene: TRBV4-2
CDR3 protein: CASSRNPTSASYEQYF
CDR3 DNA: TGTGCCAGCAGCCGAAACCCGACTAGCGCCTCCTACGAGCAGTACTTC

clone size: many
D gene: NA
J gene: TRBJ2-7
V gene: TRBV20-1
CDR3 protein: CSAHLQISSYEQYF
CDR3 DNA: TGCAGTGCACACCTACAGATTAGCTCCTACGAGCAGTACTTC

clone size: many
D gene: TRBD2
J gene: TRBJ2-7
V gene: TRBV5-1
CDR3 protein: CASSLSAGGRYEQYF
CDR3 DNA: TGCGCCAGCAGCTTGAGCGCGGGAGGGAGGTACGAGCAGTACTTC

clone size: once
D gene: NA
J gene: TRBJ2-7
V gene: TRBV7-6
CDR3 protein: CASSLGQGREQYF
CDR3 DNA: TGTGCCAGCAGCTTAGGTCAGGGGAGGGAGCAGTACTTC

clone size: many
D gene: NA
J gene: TRBJ2-2
V gene: TRBV5-1
CDR3 protein: CASNSGANTGELFF
CDR3 DNA: TGCGCCAGCAATAGCGGAGCGAACACCGGGGAGCTGTTTTTT

clone size: once
D gene: TRBD1
J gene: TRBJ2-1
V gene: TRBV4-1
CDR3 protein: CASSQDRDRTYNEQFF
CDR3 DNA: TGCGCCAGCAGCCAAGATCGGGACAGGACCTACAATGAGCAGTTCTTC

clone size: many
D gene: TRBD2
J gene: TRBJ2-1
V gene: TRBV30
CDR3 protein: CAWSVLDSGSNEQFF
CDR3 DNA: TGTGCCTGGAGTGTACTAGATAGCGGGAGTAATGAGCAGTTCTTC

clone size: many
D gene: TRBD1
J gene: TRBJ2-7
V gene: TRBV12-3/TRBV12-4
CDR3 protein: CASRLGQGSEQYF
CDR3 DNA: TGTGCCAGCAGACTGGGACAGGGTAGCGAGCAGTACTTC

clone size: many
D gene: TRBD1
J gene: TRBJ1-2
V gene: TRBV27
CDR3 protein: CASSLFPDRGNGYTF
CDR3 DNA: TGTGCCAGCAGTTTATTCCCCGACAGGGGGAATGGCTACACCTTC